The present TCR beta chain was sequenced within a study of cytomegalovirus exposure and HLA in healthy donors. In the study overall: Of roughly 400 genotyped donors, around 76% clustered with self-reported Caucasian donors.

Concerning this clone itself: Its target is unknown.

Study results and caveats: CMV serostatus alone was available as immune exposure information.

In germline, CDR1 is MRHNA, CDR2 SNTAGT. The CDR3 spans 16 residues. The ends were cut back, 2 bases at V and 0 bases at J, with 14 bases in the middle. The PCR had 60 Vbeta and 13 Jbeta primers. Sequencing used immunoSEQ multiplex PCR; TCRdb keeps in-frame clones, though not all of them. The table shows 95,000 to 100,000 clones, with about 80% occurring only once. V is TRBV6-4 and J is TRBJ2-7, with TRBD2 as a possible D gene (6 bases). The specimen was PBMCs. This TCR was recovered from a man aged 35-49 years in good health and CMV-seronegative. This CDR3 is CASSDASRGLSYEQYF. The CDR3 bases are TGTGCCAGCAGTGACGCGTCGCGGGGCCTCTCCTACGAGCAGTACTTC.